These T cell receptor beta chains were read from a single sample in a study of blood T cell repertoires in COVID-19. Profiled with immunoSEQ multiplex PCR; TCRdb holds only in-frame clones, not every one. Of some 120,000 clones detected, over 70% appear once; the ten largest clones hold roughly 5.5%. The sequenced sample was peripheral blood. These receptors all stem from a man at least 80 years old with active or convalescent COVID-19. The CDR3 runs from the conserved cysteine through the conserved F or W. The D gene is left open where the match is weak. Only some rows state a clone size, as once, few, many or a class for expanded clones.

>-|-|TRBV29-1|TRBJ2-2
TGCAGCGTTGAAGAGGGGACACCGGACTGGAACACCGGGGAGCTGTTTTTT
CSVEEGTPDWNTGELFF
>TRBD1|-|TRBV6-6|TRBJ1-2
TGTGCCAGCAGTTACAGACAACAGGGGCCTGGCTACACCTTC
CASSYRQQGPGYTF
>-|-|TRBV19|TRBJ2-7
TGTGCCAGTAGAAACAGGGAATTGGGGTCCTACGAGCAGTACTTC
CASRNRELGSYEQYF
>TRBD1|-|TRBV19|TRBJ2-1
TGTGCCAGTATTGGGACAGGGCCATACAATGAGCAGTTCTTC
CASIGTGPYNEQFF
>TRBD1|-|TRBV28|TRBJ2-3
TGTGCCAGCAGTCCACGACAGGGAGTCACAGATACGCAGTATTTT
CASSPRQGVTDTQYF
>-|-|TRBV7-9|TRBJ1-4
TGTGCCAGCAGCTTGGGGCAGACTAATGAAAAACTGTTTTTT
CASSLGQTNEKLFF
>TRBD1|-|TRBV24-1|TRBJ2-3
TGTGCCACCAGTGACCAGGGGGTCCTCTGGACAGATACGCAGTATTTT
CATSDQGVLWTDTQYF
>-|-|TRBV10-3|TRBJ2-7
TGTGCCATCAGTGGCGGCGCGACCTACGAGCAGTACTTC
CAISGGATYEQYF
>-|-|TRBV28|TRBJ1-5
TGTGCCAGCAGTTTAGGCGGCAATAGCAATCAGCCCCAGCATTTT
CASSLGGNSNQPQHF
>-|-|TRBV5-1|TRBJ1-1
TGCGCCAGCAGCTTCCAGGGGCTGAACACTGAAGCTTTCTTT
CASSFQGLNTEAFF
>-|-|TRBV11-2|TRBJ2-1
TGTGCCAGCAGAACCGGGGGATTCGGGTACAATGAGCAGTTCTTC
CASRTGGFGYNEQFF
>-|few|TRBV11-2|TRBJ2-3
TGTGCCAGCAGCTTAGGGGGGGGGCTTACCGGAGATACGCAGTATTTT
CASSLGGGLTGDTQYF
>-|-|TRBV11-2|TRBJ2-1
TGTGCCAGCAGCTTAGATCTTAGCTCCTACAATGAGCAGTTCTTC
CASSLDLSSYNEQFF
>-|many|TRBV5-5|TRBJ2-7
TGTGCCAGCAGCTACAGGGATACAAACGAGCAGTACTTC
CASSYRDTNEQYF
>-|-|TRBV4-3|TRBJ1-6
TGCGCCAGCAGCCAAGACAATGACATTCTCAATTCACCCCTCCACTTT
CASSQDNDILNSPLHF
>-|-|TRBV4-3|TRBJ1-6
TGCGCCAGCAGCCAAAACACTTCACCCCTCCACTTT
CASSQNTSPLHF
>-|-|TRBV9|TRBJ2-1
TGTGCCTCTACCCGGCAGGGCTACAATGAGCAGTTCTTC
CASTRQGYNEQFF
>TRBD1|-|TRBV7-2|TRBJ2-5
TGTGCCAGCAGCTTAGCAGGACAGGGGGTACAAGAGACCCAGTACTTC
CASSLAGQGVQETQYF
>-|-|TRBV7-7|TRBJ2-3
TGTGCCAGCAGCGACCAGGGTGAGACAGATACGCAGTATTTT
CASSDQGETDTQYF
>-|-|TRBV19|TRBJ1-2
TGTGCCAGTAGTATAGCCGGCGGGACCCTCTACTTAGCTAACTATGGCTACACCTTC
CASSIAGGTLYLANYGYTF
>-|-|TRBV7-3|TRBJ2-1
TGTGCCAGCAGCCTTCGTGACAATGAGCAGTTCTTC
CASSLRDNEQFF
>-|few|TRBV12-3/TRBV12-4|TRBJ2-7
TGTGCCAGCAGTCCGACAGTCTACGAGCAGTACTTC
CASSPTVYEQYF
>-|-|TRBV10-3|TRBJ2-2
TGTGCCATCAGTGAGCGGGGCGGGGCTACCCGGGACACCGGGGAGCTGTTTTTT
CAISERGGATRDTGELFF
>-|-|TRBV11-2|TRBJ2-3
TGTGCCAGCAGCTCCCGGGGAGGTTACACAGATACGCAGTATTTT
CASSSRGGYTDTQYF
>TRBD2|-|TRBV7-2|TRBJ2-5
TGTGCCAGCAGCTTAGATAGCGGGGGGTGGGCCCAGTACTTC
CASSLDSGGWAQYF
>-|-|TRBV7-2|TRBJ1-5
TGTGCCAGCAGCTTAGGCCACTATAGCAATCAGCCCCAGCATTTT
CASSLGHYSNQPQHF
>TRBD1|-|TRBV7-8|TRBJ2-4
TGTGCCAGCAGCTATGACCTCGTCGACCGGGACAGGGGGCCAGCCAAAAACATTCAGTACTTC
CASSYDLVDRDRGPAKNIQYF
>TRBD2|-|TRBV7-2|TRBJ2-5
TGTGCCAGCAGCTTAGCGACGGGGGGGCTGGTGACCCAGTACTTC
CASSLATGGLVTQYF
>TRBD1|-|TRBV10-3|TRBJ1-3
TGTGCCATCAGTGAGTCTTCAGGGGGAACGAACACCATATATTTT
CAISESSGGTNTIYF
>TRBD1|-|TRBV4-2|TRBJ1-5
TGTGCCAGCAGCCAAGGGACAGGGATGTTGCAGCCCCAGCATTTT
CASSQGTGMLQPQHF
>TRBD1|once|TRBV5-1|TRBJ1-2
TGCGCCAGCAGCTCCTTAGGGGGCCGAAATACTAACTATGGCTACACCTTC
CASSSLGGRNTNYGYTF
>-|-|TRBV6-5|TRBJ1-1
TGTGCCAGCAGCCGGTTGGGCGCTGAAGCTTTCTTT
CASSRLGAEAFF
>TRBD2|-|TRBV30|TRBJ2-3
TGTGCCTGTCAGCGGGGTGGAACAGATACGCAGTATTTT
CACQRGGTDTQYF
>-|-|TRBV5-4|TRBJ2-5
TGTGCCAGCAGCGCAGGAGGCGCGGAGACCCAGTACTTC
CASSAGGAETQYF
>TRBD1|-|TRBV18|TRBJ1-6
TGTGCCAGCTCACCGACAGGGATGGACTATAATTCACCCCTCCACTTT
CASSPTGMDYNSPLHF
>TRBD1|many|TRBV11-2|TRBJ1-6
TGTGCCAGCAGCAGACAGGGTCCTACTAATTCACCCCTCCACTTT
CASSRQGPTNSPLHF
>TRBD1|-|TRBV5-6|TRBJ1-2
TGTGCCAGCAGCTTTGGGACAGGGCCTAATGGCTACACCTTC
CASSFGTGPNGYTF
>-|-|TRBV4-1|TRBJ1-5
TGCGCCAGCAGCCAAGAAAATGCGGGATGGCAGCCCCAGCATTTT
CASSQENAGWQPQHF
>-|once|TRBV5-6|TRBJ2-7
TGTGCCAGCAGCTTTGACAGGTTTGACGAGCAGTACTTC
CASSFDRFDEQYF
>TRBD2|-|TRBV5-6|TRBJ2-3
TGTGCCAGCAGCCTCGGGGGGGCAACAGATACGCAGTATTTT
CASSLGGATDTQYF